These T cell receptor beta chains were read from a single sample in a study of T cells in Graves' hyperthyroidism and ophthalmopathy. TCRdb re-called the multiplex PCR reads with MiXCR, one entry per CDR3 protein. Here the sample spans 500,000 to 750,000 distinct CDR3 sequences, more than 15% being singletons. Sequenced: blood. All receptors come from a woman between 25 and 40 years old with Graves' hyperthyroidism. Each CDR3 is given with its conserved first and last residue. The D gene is left open where the match is weak. The size of a clone is reported for some rows only, either as once, few or many, or as a class for expanded clones.

>TRBD2|TRBV20-1|TRBJ2-1|NA|16
TGCAGTGCTAGAGACCCGAGCGGGAGGGCCGGGAATGAGCAGTTCTTC
CSARDPSGRAGNEQFF
>NA|TRBV12-3/TRBV12-4|TRBJ2-1|many|14
TGTGCCAGCAGTGCGCGAATGAACTACAATGAGCAGTTCTTC
CASSARMNYNEQFF
>NA|TRBV3-1|TRBJ2-3|many|15
TGTGCCAGCAGCCTTACAGGGAGTAGCACAGATACGCAGTATTTT
CASSLTGSSTDTQYF
>NA|TRBV19|TRBJ1-5|few|15
TGTGCCAGTAGTAGCACAGGGTCTTGGGGTCAGCCCCAGCATTTT
CASSSTGSWGQPQHF
>NA|TRBV12-3/TRBV12-4|TRBJ2-7|many|14
TGTGCCAGCAGTCCCCAGCGAGACTCCTACGAGCAGTACTTC
CASSPQRDSYEQYF
>TRBD2|TRBV19|TRBJ2-7|few|14
TGTGCCAGTAGTAGGTCTAGCGGGAGCTACGAGCAGTACTTC
CASSRSSGSYEQYF
>NA|TRBV20-1|TRBJ2-7|many|11
TGCAGTGCTAGAGAAAACTACGAGCAGTACTTC
CSARENYEQYF
>NA|TRBV28|TRBJ2-3|many|12
TGTGCCAGCAGTTCTGGCACAGATACGCAGTATTTT
CASSSGTDTQYF
>TRBD1|TRBV4-2|TRBJ1-1|many|16
TGTGCCAGCAGTCCCCGCACAGGGGGGATCGGCACTGAAGCTTTCTTT
CASSPRTGGIGTEAFF
>TRBD1|TRBV11-2|TRBJ1-1|many|15
TGTGCCAGCAGCCCCAGGGGGGTTATGAACACTGAAGCTTTCTTT
CASSPRGVMNTEAFF
>NA|TRBV30|TRBJ1-6|NA|13
TGTGCCTGGAGGCCCGGGAATAATTCACCCCTCCACTTT
CAWRPGNNSPLHF
>NA|TRBV28|TRBJ2-1|many|15
TGTGCCAGCAATCCCCCAGGAGACCCCTACAATGAGCAGTTCTTC
CASNPPGDPYNEQFF
>NA|TRBV2|TRBJ1-1|many|14
TGTGCCAGCAGCGAGGCAGGGCGGCACACTGAAGCTTTCTTT
CASSEAGRHTEAFF
>NA|TRBV6-1|TRBJ2-5|many|14
TGTGCCAGCAGTGCGAGTTGGATCCAAGAGACCCAGTACTTC
CASSASWIQETQYF
>TRBD1|TRBV6-2/TRBV6-3|TRBJ1-1|many|16
TGTGCCAGCAGTTTTATCGACGACAGGGTGAACACTGAAGCTTTCTTT
CASSFIDDRVNTEAFF
>NA|TRBV12-3/TRBV12-4|TRBJ1-1|many|15
TGTGCCAGCAGTTTAGAATACAAGACGGGGACTGAAGCTTTCTTT
CASSLEYKTGTEAFF
>NA|TRBV7-2|TRBJ1-1|many|15
TGTGCCAGCAGCTTAGGTGGCAGAAGCATTACTGAAGCTTTCTTT
CASSLGGRSITEAFF
>NA|TRBV6-1|TRBJ1-2|few|18
TGTGCCAGCAGTGAATCACCGTTACGGACATCGGGCGGCTATGGCTACACCTTC
CASSESPLRTSGGYGYTF
>NA|TRBV19|TRBJ2-1|NA|15
TGTGCCAGTAGTTCCCAAGCGTCACCTGGGAATGAGCAGTTCTTC
CASSSQASPGNEQFF
>NA|TRBV27|TRBJ2-4|many|16
TGTGCCAGCAGTACAGGGTTGGGGAGGATCAAAAACATTCAGTACTTC
CASSTGLGRIKNIQYF
>TRBD1|TRBV11-3|TRBJ2-1|few|14
TGTGCCGGGGCAAGGACAGGGGGCTGGAATGAGCAGTTCTTC
CAGARTGGWNEQFF
>TRBD2|TRBV6-1|TRBJ2-1|many|14
TGTGCCGGAACTCGGGAGGCGCGATACAATGAGCAGTTCTTC
CAGTREARYNEQFF
>TRBD1|TRBV5-1|TRBJ2-5|few|14
TGCGCCAGCAGAACAACAGACAGGGGCGAGACCCAGTACTTC
CASRTTDRGETQYF
>TRBD2|TRBV5-1|TRBJ2-1|NA|18
TGCGCCAGCAGCCTAACCCCCCTAAGCGGGACTTCCTACAATGAGCAGTTCTTC
CASSLTPLSGTSYNEQFF
>NA|TRBV30|TRBJ2-7|NA|14
TGTGCCTGGAGTGACGGGGGAGTGACAGACGAGCAGTACTTC
CAWSDGGVTDEQYF
>NA|TRBV27|TRBJ1-5|few|15
TGTGCCAGCAGTTTAGAAAAAGGGTTCAATCAGCCCCAGCATTTT
CASSLEKGFNQPQHF
>TRBD1|TRBV2|TRBJ2-2|many|13
TGTGCCAGCAGTCTACAGGGGCCCGGGGAGCTGTTTTTT
CASSLQGPGELFF
>NA|TRBV2|TRBJ2-1|few|16
TGTGCCAGCAGTGAATTAGGGGACAAATCTATCAATGAGCAGTTCTTC
CASSELGDKSINEQFF
>NA|TRBV5-1|TRBJ2-3|NA|16
TGCGCCAGCAGCCCGAGGGGGGTGCAGATCACAGATACGCAGTATTTT
CASSPRGVQITDTQYF
>TRBD1|TRBV7-9|TRBJ1-1|few|14
TGTGCCAGCAGCTTAGGGACAGGGGGCATTGAAGCTTTCTTT
CASSLGTGGIEAFF
>TRBD2|TRBV13|TRBJ2-7|many|16
TGTGCCAGCAGCCCGACGGGACTAGCGGAGGTCGGGGAGCAGTACTTC
CASSPTGLAEVGEQYF
>NA|TRBV20-1|TRBJ1-4|NA|18
TGCAGTGCTAGTTTATTGGCCGAGAGAAACTCGGAGATTGAAAAACTGTTTTTT
CSASLLAERNSEIEKLFF
>NA|TRBV3-1|TRBJ1-1|many|16
TGTGCCAGCAGCCAAGATCGACAGATCTTGAACACTGAAGCTTTCTTT
CASSQDRQILNTEAFF
>NA|TRBV20-1|TRBJ2-2|few|14
TGCAGTGCTAGCGACAACGCGAACACCGGGGAGCTGTTTTTT
CSASDNANTGELFF
>TRBD2|TRBV6-5|TRBJ2-1|few|15
TGTGCCAGCAGTTACTGGCTAGCGGGTTTCCATGAGCAGTTCTTC
CASSYWLAGFHEQFF
>TRBD2|TRBV9|TRBJ2-1|NA|16
TGTGCCAGCAGCCCCATGGGACTAGCGGGACGTAATGAGCAGTTCTTC
CASSPMGLAGRNEQFF
>NA|TRBV7-3|TRBJ2-3|many|15
TGTGCCAGCAGCACCTCGGTTTACGGCACAGATACGCAGTATTTT
CASSTSVYGTDTQYF
>TRBD1|TRBV6-1|TRBJ2-7|many|14
TGTGCCAGCAACCCCGGGACAGCAAGCTACGAGCAGTACTTC
CASNPGTASYEQYF
>TRBD2|TRBV5-5|TRBJ2-1|many|16
TGTGCCAGCAGCTTGGCAGGACTAGCGGGGGACAATGAGCAGTTCTTC
CASSLAGLAGDNEQFF
>TRBD2|TRBV5-1|TRBJ2-1|many|17
TGCGCCAGCAGCTATGGATCGGGACTAGCGGGATCCAATGAGCAGTTCTTC
CASSYGSGLAGSNEQFF
>NA|TRBV6-5|TRBJ2-2|NA|15
TGTGCCAGCAGTTTCACAGGGCTAACCACCGGGGAGCTGTTTTTT
CASSFTGLTTGELFF
>NA|TRBV20-1|TRBJ2-7|NA|12
TGCAGTGCTAGTGTTACTAGGCATGAGCAGTACTTC
CSASVTRHEQYF
>NA|TRBV15|TRBJ2-1|NA|15
TGTGCCACCAGCAGAGATCAAGGGAAATACAATGAGCAGTTCTTC
CATSRDQGKYNEQFF
>NA|TRBV5-1|TRBJ1-1|NA|16
TGCGCCAGCAGCTTGGCCACAGGTGCCATGAACACTGAAGCTTTCTTT
CASSLATGAMNTEAFF
>NA|TRBV11-2|TRBJ1-1|many|14
TGTGCCAGCAGCTTAGAACGGATGAACACTGAAGCTTTCTTT
CASSLERMNTEAFF
>NA|TRBV5-1|TRBJ1-3|few|16
TGCGCCAGCAGCTTGGCCTCGAGGGGCTCTGGAAACACCATATATTTT
CASSLASRGSGNTIYF
>TRBD1|TRBV27|TRBJ2-7|many|14
TGTGCCAGCAGAGCCAGACAGGGGACCTACGAGCAGTACTTC
CASRARQGTYEQYF
>TRBD1|TRBV10-3|TRBJ1-5|many|15
TGTGCCATCAGTGAACAGGGGGCGAGCAATCAGCCCCAGCATTTT
CAISEQGASNQPQHF
>TRBD1|TRBV28|TRBJ2-6|NA|18
TGTGCCAGCAGACTCCGGGACAGGGGGCGCGCTGGGGCCAACGTCCTGACTTTC
CASRLRDRGRAGANVLTF
>NA|TRBV2|TRBJ2-1|many|13
TGTGCCAGCAGTGTGTCGGTCTACAATGAGCAGTTCTTC
CASSVSVYNEQFF
>TRBD1|TRBV3-1|TRBJ1-2|NA|13
TGTGCCAGCAGCATTTGGACAGGGTCTGGCTACACCTTC
CASSIWTGSGYTF
>NA|TRBV7-3|TRBJ2-1|NA|17
TGTGCCAGCAGCCCCAAACCAAGGGGTTTCTCCTACAATGAGCAGTTCTTC
CASSPKPRGFSYNEQFF
>NA|TRBV10-3|TRBJ2-3|NA|17
TGTGCCATCAGTGAGTCGGGGCTAGCGACTAGCACAGATACGCAGTATTTT
CAISESGLATSTDTQYF